This T cell receptor (beta chain) was profiled in a study of blood T cell repertoires in COVID-19 (dated by TCRdb to the early 2020s). Notes on the research overall: Samples from collaborators originated in the United States, Italy and Spain and spanned both the acute and convalescent phases of COVID-19. The samples were drawn from the first 160 participants of the ongoing ImmuneRACE study and from more than 1,000 subjects provided by 6 global collaborators. HLA class I and class II types, where available, came from metadata supplied by the sample provider rather than from assay-based typing. The repertoires were released in a freely available public database intended as a resource for research on the immune response to SARS-CoV-2. The material from the prospective study consisted of cDNA or gDNA derived from T cells, B-cell-depleted T cells, or PBMCs. Sample metadata almost always included a de-identified subject ID, COVID-19 status, age in years and sex. The dataset comprised deeply sampled blood TCRbeta repertoires from subjects exposed to, actively infected with, or recovered from COVID-19.

One collaborating source in Seattle enrolled patients during active infection and followed them longitudinally through the course of disease. The collaborating institutions used their own protocols to collect whole blood in K2EDTA tubes. For TCRbeta analysis, collaborators shipped samples as frozen whole blood, isolated PBMCs, or DNA extracted from either of those sample types. TCRbeta CDR3 regions were amplified from genomic DNA by means of the immunoSEQ Assay, a bias-controlled multiplex PCR. In the source study's methods: The number of nucleated cells in each sample was estimated from the amplification of reference gene primers within the assay. To quantify the absolute abundance of each unique TCRbeta CDR3 rearrangement, sequence reads were collapsed and filtered. For each sample, productive Simpson clonality was calculated as the square root of Simpson's diversity index over productive rearrangements. The immuneACCESS repertoire file appears here via TCRdb, limited to in-frame rearrangements. These files lack a portion of the clones; in checked studies, under half of the deficit traces to unresolved V genes, and the cause of the others is not known. Clone size and the V and J calls come from that table; the DNA yielded D and trimming. The sample records around 430,000 clones, around 88% of which are singletons. Roughly 12% of the sample belongs to the ten largest clones.

The full study reports these points: How much clinical and demographic metadata was included differed by source and by participant, and the metadata was provided uncurated.

Concerning this clone itself: No antigen is known for it. No quality values exist for individual bases; no much larger clone is one base distant.

The V and J ends are trimmed by 0 bases and 5 bases, leaving 10 bases between them. The CDR1 and CDR2 encoded by the germline V gene (reference sequence) are GTSNPN and SVGIG. The CDR3 runs 14 amino acids, cysteine and phenylalanine included. CDR3 DNA is the only sequence kept; it has 42 bases, read in frame from the first base. In this chain, TRBV30 is recombined with TRBJ1-4; no D gene is confidently identified. This TCR derives from a woman between 50 and 59 years old with COVID-19, enrolled during active disease. Sequencing was done on a sample of peripheral blood. The DNA sequence is TGTGCCTGGAGTGTAGGGAGAGTGAATGAAAAACTGTTTTTT. This codes for CAWSVGRVNEKLFF.